The 11 T cell receptor beta chains reported below all come from one sample, sequenced in a study of control samples from healthy donors and cancer patients. Sequenced by immunoSEQ multiplex PCR; TCRdb stores in-frame clones only, minus some. Of approximately 50,000 clones listed, approximately 90% are singletons. The sequenced sample was PBMCs. The receptors were gathered from a man aged 55 to 70 with head and neck cancer.

J is TRBJ2-2 and V is TRBV6-5; a possible D gene is TRBD1 (6 bases). Germline values: CDR1 MNHEY, CDR2 SVGAGI. This CDR3 comprises 15 residues. Trimming pared 10 bases from V and 6 bases from J, leaving 21 bases between. In DNA form, the CDR3 reads TGTGCCACCCGCCTACGACAGGAATCATCCGGGGAGCTGTTTTTT. Protein product: CATRLRQESSGELFF.

The chain is built from TRBV15 and TRBJ2-1; no clear D. Germline CDR1 reads LNHNV; CDR2 reads YYDKDF (reference sequence). V was clipped by 5 bases and J by 0 bases, with 5 bases between them. This CDR3 contains 13 residues. CDR3 sequence (DNA): TGTGCCACCAGCCTAGGCTCCTACAATGAGCAGTTCTTC. Amino acids: CATSLGSYNEQFF.

The rearrangement links TRBV11-2 to TRBJ2-1; 8 nucleotides match TRBD2. In germline, CDR1 is SGHAT, CDR2 FQNNGV. The CDR3 is 13 amino acids. The V segment lost 1 base and the J segment 15 bases; nucleotides outside the gene matches: 8. Here the CDR3 reads CASSLVAGMTVFF. CDR3 coding DNA: TGTGCCAGCAGCTTAGTAGCGGGAATGACGGTGTTCTTC.

The chain couples TRBV7-2 to TRBJ2-7; 9 bases map to TRBD2. The CDR3 sequence is 15 residues long. Trimming removed 4 bases from V and 0 bases from J; junction bases left unmatched: 4. Per germline, CDR1 SGHTA and CDR2 FQGNSA. Written as DNA, the CDR3 is TGTGCCAGCAGCTCGACTAGCGGAAGCTCCTACGAGCAGTACTTC. This sequence encodes CASSSTSGSSYEQYF.

The J gene is TRBJ1-1, the V gene TRBV7-3; D not certain. Trimming left V 2 bases short and J 0 bases short, with 7 bases between. Germline V gene data show CDR1 as SGHTA and CDR2 as FQGTGA. The CDR3 sequence is 14 residues long. The CDR3 coding sequence is TGTGCCAGCAGCTTAGCCGGGATGAACACTGAAGCTTTCTTT. It specifies CASSLAGMNTEAFF.

This chain links TRBV3-1 (or the pseudogene TRBV3-2) with TRBJ1-5; no reliable D call. The CDR3 runs 19 residues. The germline V gene encodes CDR1 LGHDT and CDR2 YNNKEL (reference sequence). V shed 0 bases and J shed 7 bases, with 25 bases lying between them. CDR3 nucleotide sequence: TGTGCCAGCAGCCAAGATTATTTAGGGTTGGAAACCTCCGACCAGCCCCAGCATTTT. It specifies CASSQDYLGLETSDQPQHF.

V and J are TRBV6-1 and TRBJ2-2, with D possibly being TRBD1 (5 bases). Deletions cut 3 bases from V and 6 bases from J, with 14 bases between. This CDR3 comprises 15 residues. Germline V gives CDR1 MNHNS, CDR2 SASEGT. The CDR3 region is CASSDRDRGPGELFF. The CDR3 bases are TGTGCCAGCAGTGATCGAGATAGGGGCCCCGGGGAGCTGTTTTTT.

The genes are TRBV18 and TRBJ2-4; D not resolved. The V end lost 7 bases, the J end lost 6 bases, and 13 bases lay between the germline ends. Germline V gene sequence: CDR1 KGHSH, CDR2 LQKENI. This CDR3 spans 13 amino acids. CDR3: CASCLVNGNIQYF. The DNA for the CDR3 is TGTGCCAGCTGCCTGGTTAATGGAAACATTCAGTACTTC.

The rearrangement uses TRBV3-1 (or the pseudogene TRBV3-2) and TRBJ1-5; D is unresolved. CDR1 LGHDT and CDR2 YNNKEL come from the germline V gene (reference sequence). The CDR3 runs 13 residues. V shed 4 bases and J shed 7 bases, with 11 bases lying between them. The CDR3 sequence is CASSPSEVQPQHF. CDR3 nucleotide sequence: TGTGCCAGCAGCCCGTCGGAGGTCCAGCCCCAGCATTTT.

V gene TRBV18 combines with J gene TRBJ1-3, with a possible D match to TRBD1 (5 bases). Germline CDR1 and CDR2: KGHSH and LQKENI. V was cut by 6 bases and J by 0 bases, with 12 bases left in between. The CDR3 loop spans 15 amino acids. The CDR3 DNA is TGTGCCAGCTCTACGACAGCAGACTCTGGAAACACCATATATTTT. Protein: CASSTTADSGNTIYF.

This clone was seen a few times. The chain employs TRBV6-2 or TRBV6-3 and TRBJ1-2; no clear D gene. Deletions cut 7 bases from V and 2 bases from J, with 14 bases between. This CDR3 is 14 amino acids long. The germline V gene encodes CDR1 MNHEY and CDR2 SVGEGT. This chain's CDR3 is CASTPRGVNYGYTF. CDR3 in DNA: TGTGCCAGCACCCCGAGAGGAGTCAACTATGGCTACACCTTC.